These 18 T cell receptor beta chains were sequenced from one sample in a study of blood T cell repertoires in COVID-19. The table came from immunoSEQ multiplex PCR; TCRdb's copy has only in-frame clones and leaves some out. The table shows 200,000 or so clones, with 80% to 90% occurring only once. The source material was PBMCs or T cells enriched from blood (not recorded which). Receptors originate from a woman aged 40 to 50 with acute COVID-19.

The V gene is TRBV2, the J gene TRBJ2-1, with a weak D call TRBD1 (5 bases). The CDR3 runs to 12 residues. Germline lookup yields CDR1 SNHLY and CDR2 FYNNEI. Trimming cost V 5 bases and J 6 bases, with 8 bases left between them. The CDR3: CASSMTANEQFF. CDR3 nucleotide sequence: TGTGCCAGCAGTATGACAGCCAATGAGCAGTTCTTC.

V and J are TRBV7-8 and TRBJ2-3; 8 bases are shared with TRBD2. The germline V gene encodes CDR1 SGHVS and CDR2 FQNEAQ. J gave up 4 bases and V 5 bases, and 11 bases lay outside the gene matches. This CDR3 contains 16 residues. In nucleotides, the CDR3 is TGTGCCAGCAGCCCCCGGGAGGGGCGGAGGGCAGATACGCAGTATTTT. Encoded protein: CASSPREGRRADTQYF.

The chain recombines TRBV11-2 with TRBJ2-2; TRBD2 aligns across 11 bases. The CDR3 runs to 19 residues. V shed 2 bases, J shed 0 bases, and the junction held 8 bases outside the gene matches. Germline loops: CDR1 SGHAT, CDR2 FQNNGV. The CDR3 coding sequence is TGTGCCAGCAGCTTACGGGCTAGCGGGGGGCGGTCGAACACCGGGGAGCTGTTTTTT. It encodes CASSLRASGGRSNTGELFF.

The chain carries TRBV19 and TRBJ1-2, with 11 bases matching TRBD1. CDR3 size: 19 residues. Germline assignment: CDR1 LNHDA and CDR2 SQIVND (reference sequence). V gave up 11 bases and J gave up 0 bases; unmatched junction bases: 20. This CDR3 is CACTTGGTGGFVANYGYTF. The DNA of the CDR3 is TGTGCCTGTACCACAGGCGGGACAGGGGGTTTCGTCGCTAACTATGGCTACACCTTC.

The V gene is TRBV7-9, the J gene TRBJ2-3, with TRBD2 as a possible D gene (5 bases). The CDR3 runs 12 residues. Germline assignment: CDR1 SEHNR and CDR2 FQNEAQ (reference sequence). V was pared by 5 bases and J by 13 bases, with 16 bases between. CDR3 sequence (DNA): TGTGCCAGCAGCCTCCTAGGAGCGGAGGAGTATTTT. It codes for CASSLLGAEEYF.

The J gene is TRBJ2-7, the V gene TRBV5-5, with 8 bases matching TRBD2. V was pared by 0 bases and J by 1 base, with 6 bases of the junction left unmatched. The germline V gene encodes CDR1 SGHKS and CDR2 YYEKEE (reference sequence). CDR3 size: 16 residues. For the CDR3, the DNA is TGTGCCAGCAGCTTGGCTCCAGCGGGGGTATCCTACGAGCAGTACTTC. The encoded protein is CASSLAPAGVSYEQYF.

This sequence joins TRBV2 and TRBJ1-2; D might be TRBD1 (6 bases). The CDR3 sequence is 14 residues long. Germline V gene sequence: CDR1 SNHLY, CDR2 FYNNEI. Trimming left V 2 bases short and J 2 bases short, with 9 bases between. The CDR3 loop is CASSETGMNYGYTF. The CDR3 nucleotides are TGTGCCAGCAGTGAAACAGGGATGAACTATGGCTACACCTTC.

The rearrangement links TRBV7-2 to TRBJ2-5, with TRBD1 matching 8 bases. Per germline, CDR1 SGHTA and CDR2 FQGNSA. Losses at the gene ends were 4 bases for V and 2 bases for J; bases not matched to a gene: 3. CDR3 length: 14 amino acids. CDR3 in DNA: TGTGCCAGCAGCTCCACAGGGGGGCAAGAGACCCAGTACTTC. Residues: CASSSTGGQETQYF. Full variable domain (rest looked up from reference TRBV7-2 and TRBJ2-5): GAGVSQSPSNKVTEKGKDVELRCDPISGHTALYWYRQSLGQGLEFLIYFQGNSAPDKSGLPSDRFSAERTGGSVSTLTIQRTQQEDSAVYLCASSSTGGQETQYFGPGTRLLVL.

This chain uses TRBV15 with TRBJ2-5; TRBD2 is a possible D gene (5 bases). CDR1 and CDR2 (germline): LNHNV, YYDKDF (reference sequence). The V end lost 0 bases, the J end lost 1 base, and 9 bases lay between the germline ends. CDR3 length: 15 residues. CDR3 amino acids: CATSRDTSAQETQYF. DNA of the CDR3: TGTGCCACCAGCAGAGATACTAGTGCCCAAGAGACCCAGTACTTC.

This sequence joins TRBV7-3 and TRBJ2-7, with 12 bases identical to TRBD2. CDR3 size: 16 residues. CDR1 is SGHTA, CDR2 FQGTGA, per germline. The ends lost 1 base at V and 6 bases at J; junction bases unmatched: 7. CDR3 bases: TGTGCCAGCAGCTTAAAACCTAGCGGGAGGGGGCGCGAGCAGTACTTC. Its translation is CASSLKPSGRGREQYF.

This chain uses TRBV27 with TRBJ1-1; D not resolved. The V gene lost 2 bases and the J gene lost 5 bases, with 9 bases spanning the gap. Germline CDR1 is MNHEY and CDR2 is SMNVEV (reference sequence). The length of the CDR3 is 13 residues. The CDR3 DNA is TGTGCCAGCAGTTTAAATCTCGGGACTGAAGCTTTCTTT. It codes for CASSLNLGTEAFF.

J is TRBJ1-2 and V is TRBV30, with D unclear. V lost 6 bases and J lost 7, with 9 bases in between. Germline CDR1 is GTSNPN and CDR2 is SVGIG (reference sequence). The CDR3 runs 10 residues. CDR3 nucleotides: TGTGCCTGTTTTACTTTTGGCTACACCTTC. Its protein product is CACFTFGYTF.

This chain connects TRBV19 to TRBJ1-1; the D is unclear. Germline lookup yields CDR1 LNHDA and CDR2 SQIVND (reference sequence). Trimming cost V 10 bases and J 5 bases, with 17 bases left between them. The CDR3 spans 13 residues. The CDR3 sequence is CATSVGGGTEAFF. CDR3 DNA: TGTGCCACCTCCGTCGGAGGAGGTACTGAAGCTTTCTTT.

The CDR3 nucleotides are TGTGCCAGCAGCCCCGGAGCTGTCCCTAACTATGGCTACACCTTC. This codes for CASSPGAVPNYGYTF. V usage is TRBV7-2 and J usage is TRBJ1-2; no firm D call. The CDR3 runs 15 residues. Germline V gene lookup returns CDR1 SGHTA and CDR2 FQGNSA. V lost 5 bases, J lost 0 bases, and 13 bases lay in between.

The CDR3 region is CASSLSGGGTGELFF. DNA of the CDR3: TGTGCCAGCAGCCTGTCTGGGGGCGGCACCGGGGAGCTGTTTTTT. J is TRBJ2-2 and V is TRBV7-9; a weak D match, TRBD1 (6 bases). Trimming shortened V by 5 bases and J by 4 bases, and 14 bases separated the two germline ends. Germline lookup yields CDR1 SEHNR and CDR2 FQNEAQ (reference sequence). The CDR3 has 15 residues.

The rearrangement uses TRBV2 and TRBJ1-1; TRBD1 agrees at 7 bases. The CDR3 loop spans 16 amino acids. Germline V lookup: CDR1 SNHLY, CDR2 FYNNEI. V shed 6 bases, J shed 0 bases, and the junction held 10 bases outside the gene matches. The CDR3 reads CASRADRAPMNTEAFF. CDR3 nucleotides: TGTGCCAGCAGGGCCGACAGGGCCCCTATGAACACTGAAGCTTTCTTT.

The V gene is TRBV11-2, the J gene TRBJ2-1; D perhaps matches TRBD2 (6 bases). Looked up from germline, CDR1 is SGHAT and CDR2 is FQNNGV. This CDR3 spans 16 amino acids. Trimming shortened V by 0 bases and J by 2 bases, and 11 bases separated the two germline ends. CDR3 nucleotides: TGTGCCAGCAGCTTAGAGGTTGCGGGGACCTACAATGAGCAGTTCTTC. It yields the protein CASSLEVAGTYNEQFF.

This clone was picked up a small number of times. J is TRBJ1-2 and V is TRBV14; D is unresolved. This CDR3 is 13 amino acids long. V lost 0 bases to trimming and J lost 8 bases, with 10 bases between them. Germline V gene lookup returns CDR1 SGHDN and CDR2 FVKESK. The CDR3 DNA reads as TGTGCCAGCAGCCAAGATGCTACTTTAGGCTACACCTTC. This codes for CASSQDATLGYTF.